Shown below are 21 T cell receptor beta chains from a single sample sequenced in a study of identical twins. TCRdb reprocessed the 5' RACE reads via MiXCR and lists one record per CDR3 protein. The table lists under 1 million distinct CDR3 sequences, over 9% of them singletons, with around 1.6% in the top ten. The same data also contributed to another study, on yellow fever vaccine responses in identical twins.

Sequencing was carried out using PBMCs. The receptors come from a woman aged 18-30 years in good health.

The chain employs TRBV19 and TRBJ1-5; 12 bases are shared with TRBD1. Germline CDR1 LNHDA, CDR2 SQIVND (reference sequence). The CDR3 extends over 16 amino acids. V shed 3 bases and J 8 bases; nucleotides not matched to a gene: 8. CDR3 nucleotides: TGTGCCAGTAGTATCGCCGGGACAGGGGGCGGAGAGCCCCAGCATTTT. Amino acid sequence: CASSIAGTGGGEPQHF.

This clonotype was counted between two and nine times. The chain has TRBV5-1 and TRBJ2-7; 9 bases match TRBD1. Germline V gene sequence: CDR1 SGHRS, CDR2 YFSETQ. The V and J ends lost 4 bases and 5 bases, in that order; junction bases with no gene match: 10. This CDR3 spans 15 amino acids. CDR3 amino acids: CASSPGQGILDEQYV. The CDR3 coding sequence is TGCGCCAGCAGCCCGGGACAGGGTATCTTGGACGAGCAGTACGTC.

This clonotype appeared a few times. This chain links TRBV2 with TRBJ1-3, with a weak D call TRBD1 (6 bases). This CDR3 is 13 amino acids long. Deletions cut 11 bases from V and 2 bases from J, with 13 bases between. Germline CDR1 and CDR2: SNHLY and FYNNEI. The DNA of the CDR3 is TGTGCCGGGGTACAGGGAGCTGGAAACACCATATATTTT. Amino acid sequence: CAGVQGAGNTIYF.

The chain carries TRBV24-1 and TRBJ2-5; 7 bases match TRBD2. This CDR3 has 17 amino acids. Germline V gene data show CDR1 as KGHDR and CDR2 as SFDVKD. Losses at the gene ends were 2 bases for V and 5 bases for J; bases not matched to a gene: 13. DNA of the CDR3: TGTGCCACCAGTGATTGGGGTTTCGTGGGAGGGTCGGAGACCCAGTACTTC. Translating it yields CATSDWGFVGGSETQYF.

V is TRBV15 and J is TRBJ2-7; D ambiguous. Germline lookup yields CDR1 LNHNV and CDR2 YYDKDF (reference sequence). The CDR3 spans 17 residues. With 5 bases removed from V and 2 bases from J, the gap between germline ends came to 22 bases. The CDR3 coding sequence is TGTGCCACCAGCTCCCTAGGAGACCCTTGGACCCCCTACGAGCAGTACGTC. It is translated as CATSSLGDPWTPYEQYV.

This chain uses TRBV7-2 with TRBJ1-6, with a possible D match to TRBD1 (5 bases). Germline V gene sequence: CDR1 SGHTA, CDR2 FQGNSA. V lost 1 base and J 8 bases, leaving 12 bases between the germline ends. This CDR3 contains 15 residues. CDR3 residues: CASSLEGTPYSPLHF. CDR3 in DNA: TGTGCCAGCAGCTTAGAGGGGACCCCTTATTCACCCCTCCACTTT. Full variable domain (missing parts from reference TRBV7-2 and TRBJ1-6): GAGVSQSPSNKVTEKGKDVELRCDPISGHTALYWYRQSLGQGLEFLIYFQGNSAPDKSGLPSDRFSAERTGGSVSTLTIQRTQQEDSAVYLCASSLEGTPYSPLHFGNGTRLTVT.

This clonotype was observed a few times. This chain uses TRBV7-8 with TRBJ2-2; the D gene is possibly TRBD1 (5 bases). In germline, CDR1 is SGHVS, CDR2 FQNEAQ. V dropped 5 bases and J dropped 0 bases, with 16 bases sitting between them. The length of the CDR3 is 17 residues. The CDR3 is CASSGRLGVTNTGELFF. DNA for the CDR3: TGTGCCAGCAGCGGTCGTCTAGGGGTTACGAACACCGGGGAGCTGTTTTTT.

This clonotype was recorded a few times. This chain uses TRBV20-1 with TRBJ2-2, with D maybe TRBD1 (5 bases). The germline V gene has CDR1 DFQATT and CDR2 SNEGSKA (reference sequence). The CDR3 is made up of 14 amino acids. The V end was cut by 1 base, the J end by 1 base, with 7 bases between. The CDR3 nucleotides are TGCAGTGCTAGAGTTGGACAGAACACCGGGGAGCTGTTTTTT. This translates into CSARVGQNTGELFF.

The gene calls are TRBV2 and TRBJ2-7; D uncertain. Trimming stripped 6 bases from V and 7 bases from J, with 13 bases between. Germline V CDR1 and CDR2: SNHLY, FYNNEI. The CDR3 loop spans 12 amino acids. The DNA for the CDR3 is TGTGCCAGCAGGAAGGGTACGGAAGAGCAGTACTTC. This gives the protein CASRKGTEEQYF.

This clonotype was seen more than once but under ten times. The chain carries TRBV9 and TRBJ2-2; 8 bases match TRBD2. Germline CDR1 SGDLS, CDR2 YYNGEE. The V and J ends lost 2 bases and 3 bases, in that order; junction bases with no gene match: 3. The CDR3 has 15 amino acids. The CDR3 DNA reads TGTGCCAGCAGCGTGGGGCGGGAGGACACCGGGGAGCTGTTTTTT. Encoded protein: CASSVGREDTGELFF. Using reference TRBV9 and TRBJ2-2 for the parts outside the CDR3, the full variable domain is DSGVTQTPKHLITATGQRVTLRCSPRSGDLSVYWYQQSLDQGLQFLIQYYNGEERAKGNILERFSAQQFPDLHSELNLSSLELGDSALYFCASSVGREDTGELFFGEGSRLTVL.

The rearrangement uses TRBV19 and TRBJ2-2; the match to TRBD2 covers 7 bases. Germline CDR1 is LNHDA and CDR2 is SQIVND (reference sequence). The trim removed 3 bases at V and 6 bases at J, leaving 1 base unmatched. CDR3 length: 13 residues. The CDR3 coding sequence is TGTGCCAGTAGTATCGGACTAGCCGGGGAGCTGTTTTTT. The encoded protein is CASSIGLAGELFF. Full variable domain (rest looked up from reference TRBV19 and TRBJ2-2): DGGITQSPKYLFRKEGQNVTLSCEQNLNHDAMYWYRQDPGQGLRLIYYSQIVNDFQKGDIAEGYSVSREKKESFPLTVTSAQKNPTAFYLCASSIGLAGELFFGEGSRLTVL.

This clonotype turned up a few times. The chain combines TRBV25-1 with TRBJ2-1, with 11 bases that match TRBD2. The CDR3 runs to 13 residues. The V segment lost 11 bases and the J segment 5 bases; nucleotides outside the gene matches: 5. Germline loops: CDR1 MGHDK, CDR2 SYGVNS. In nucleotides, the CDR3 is TGTGCCGGAGGGACTAGCGGTGACAATGAGCAGTTCTTC. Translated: CAGGTSGDNEQFF.

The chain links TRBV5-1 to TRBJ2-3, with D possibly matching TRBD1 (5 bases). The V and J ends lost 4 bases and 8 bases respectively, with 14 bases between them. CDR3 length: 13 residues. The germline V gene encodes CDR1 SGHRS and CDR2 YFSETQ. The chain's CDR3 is CASSLQERGTQYF. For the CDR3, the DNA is TGCGCCAGCAGCCTACAGGAAAGGGGTACGCAGTATTTT.

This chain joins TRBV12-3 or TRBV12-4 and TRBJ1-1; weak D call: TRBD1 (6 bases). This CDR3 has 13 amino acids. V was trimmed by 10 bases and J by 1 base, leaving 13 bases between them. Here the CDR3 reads CATRGQPNTEAFF. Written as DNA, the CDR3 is TGTGCCACCCGGGGGCAACCGAACACTGAAGCTTTCTTT.

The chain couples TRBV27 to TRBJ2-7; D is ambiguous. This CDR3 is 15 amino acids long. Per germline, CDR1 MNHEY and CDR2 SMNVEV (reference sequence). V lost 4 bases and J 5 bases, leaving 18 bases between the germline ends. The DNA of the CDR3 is TGTGCCAGCAGTTCCTCACACACCCCGACCCACGAGCAGTACTTC. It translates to CASSSSHTPTHEQYF.

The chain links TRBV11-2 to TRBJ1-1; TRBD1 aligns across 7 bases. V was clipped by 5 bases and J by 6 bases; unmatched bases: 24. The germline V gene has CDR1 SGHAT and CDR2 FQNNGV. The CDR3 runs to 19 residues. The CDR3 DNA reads TGTGCCAGCAGCGAACGGGAGGGGTCGACAGGGAACAGTGGCGCTGAAGCTTTCTTT. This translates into CASSEREGSTGNSGAEAFF.

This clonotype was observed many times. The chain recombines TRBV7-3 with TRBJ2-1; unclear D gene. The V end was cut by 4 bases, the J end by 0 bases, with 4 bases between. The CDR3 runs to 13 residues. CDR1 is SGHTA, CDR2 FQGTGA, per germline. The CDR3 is CASSSSSYNEQFF. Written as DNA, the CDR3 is TGTGCCAGCAGCTCGAGCTCCTACAATGAGCAGTTCTTC.

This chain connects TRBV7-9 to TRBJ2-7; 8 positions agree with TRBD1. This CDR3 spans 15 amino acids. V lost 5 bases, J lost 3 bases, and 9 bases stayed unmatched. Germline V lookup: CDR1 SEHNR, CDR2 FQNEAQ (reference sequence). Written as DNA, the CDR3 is TGTGCCAGCAGCCTCGGACAGGGTCTCATCTACGAGCAGTACGTC. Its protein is CASSLGQGLIYEQYV.

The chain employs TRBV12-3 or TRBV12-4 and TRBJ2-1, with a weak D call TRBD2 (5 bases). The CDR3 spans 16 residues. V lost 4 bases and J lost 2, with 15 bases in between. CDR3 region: CASSYGLFATYNEQFF. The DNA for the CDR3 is TGTGCCAGCAGTTATGGACTGTTCGCTACCTACAATGAGCAGTTCTTC.

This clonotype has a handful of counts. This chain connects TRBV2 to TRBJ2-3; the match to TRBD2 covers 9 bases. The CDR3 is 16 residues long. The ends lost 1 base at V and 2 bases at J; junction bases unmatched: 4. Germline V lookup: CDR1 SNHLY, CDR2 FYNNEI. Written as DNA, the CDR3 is TGTGCCAGCAGTGAAGGGGAGCGGGGGGTCACAGATACGCAGTATTTT. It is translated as CASSEGERGVTDTQYF.

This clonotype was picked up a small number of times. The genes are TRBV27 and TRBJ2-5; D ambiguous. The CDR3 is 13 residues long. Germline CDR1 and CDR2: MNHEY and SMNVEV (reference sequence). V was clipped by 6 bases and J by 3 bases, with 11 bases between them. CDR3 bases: TGTGCCAGCAGCCCACAGCGAAAAGAGACCCAGTACTTC. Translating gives CASSPQRKETQYF.